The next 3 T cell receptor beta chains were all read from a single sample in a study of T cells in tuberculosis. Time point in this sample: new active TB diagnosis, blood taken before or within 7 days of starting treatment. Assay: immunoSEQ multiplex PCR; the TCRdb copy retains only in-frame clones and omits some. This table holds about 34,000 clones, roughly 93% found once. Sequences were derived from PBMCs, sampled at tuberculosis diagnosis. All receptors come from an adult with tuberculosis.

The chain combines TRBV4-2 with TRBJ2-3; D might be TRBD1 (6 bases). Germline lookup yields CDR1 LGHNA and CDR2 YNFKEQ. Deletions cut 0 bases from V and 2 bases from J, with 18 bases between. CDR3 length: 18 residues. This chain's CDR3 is CASSQDPLMGAFTDTQYF. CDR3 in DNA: TGTGCCAGCAGCCAAGATCCCCTAATGGGGGCCTTCACAGATACGCAGTATTTT.

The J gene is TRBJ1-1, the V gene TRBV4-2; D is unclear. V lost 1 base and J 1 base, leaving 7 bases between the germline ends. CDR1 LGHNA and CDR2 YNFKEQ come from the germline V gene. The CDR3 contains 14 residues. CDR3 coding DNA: TGTGCCAGCAGCCAAGTCGGCGGGAACACTGAAGCTTTCTTT. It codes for CASSQVGGNTEAFF.

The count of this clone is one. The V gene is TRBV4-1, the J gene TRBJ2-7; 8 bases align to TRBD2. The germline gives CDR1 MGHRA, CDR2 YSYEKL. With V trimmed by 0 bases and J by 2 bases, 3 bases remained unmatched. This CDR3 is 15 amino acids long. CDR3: CASSQETSATYEQYF. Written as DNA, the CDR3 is TGCGCCAGCAGCCAAGAGACTAGCGCCACCTACGAGCAGTACTTC.